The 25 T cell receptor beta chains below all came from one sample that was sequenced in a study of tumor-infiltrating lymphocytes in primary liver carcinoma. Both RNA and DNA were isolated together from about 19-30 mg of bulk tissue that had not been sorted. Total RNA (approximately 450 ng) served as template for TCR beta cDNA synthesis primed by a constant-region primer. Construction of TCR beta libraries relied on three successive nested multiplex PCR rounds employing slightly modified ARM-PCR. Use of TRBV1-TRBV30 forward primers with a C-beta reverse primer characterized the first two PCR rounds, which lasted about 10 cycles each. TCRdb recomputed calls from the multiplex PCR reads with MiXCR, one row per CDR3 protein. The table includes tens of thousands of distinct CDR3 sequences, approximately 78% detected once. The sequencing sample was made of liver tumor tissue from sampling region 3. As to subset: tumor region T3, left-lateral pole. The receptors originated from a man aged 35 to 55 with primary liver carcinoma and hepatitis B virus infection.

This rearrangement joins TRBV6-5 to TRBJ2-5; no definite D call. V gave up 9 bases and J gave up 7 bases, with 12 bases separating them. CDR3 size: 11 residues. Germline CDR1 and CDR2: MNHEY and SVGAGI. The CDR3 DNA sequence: TGTGCCAGTGCCGCCCGCGGGACCCAGTACTTC. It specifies CASAARGTQYF.

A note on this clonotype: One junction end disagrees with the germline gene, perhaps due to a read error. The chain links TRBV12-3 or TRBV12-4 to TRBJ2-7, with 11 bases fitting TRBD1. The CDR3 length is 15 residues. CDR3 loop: CASNSGQGANYEQYF. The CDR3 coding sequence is TGTGCCAGCAATTCAGGACAGGGGGCCAACTACGAGCAATACTTC.

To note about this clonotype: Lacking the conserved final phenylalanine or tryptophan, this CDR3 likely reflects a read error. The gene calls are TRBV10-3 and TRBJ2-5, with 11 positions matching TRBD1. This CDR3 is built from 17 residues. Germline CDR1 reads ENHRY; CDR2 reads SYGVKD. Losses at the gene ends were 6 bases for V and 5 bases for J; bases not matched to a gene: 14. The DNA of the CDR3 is TGTGCCATCAGAGAGCCGAAGGGACAGGGGGGGACGGAGACCCAGTACTAC. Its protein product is CAIREPKGQGGTETQYY.

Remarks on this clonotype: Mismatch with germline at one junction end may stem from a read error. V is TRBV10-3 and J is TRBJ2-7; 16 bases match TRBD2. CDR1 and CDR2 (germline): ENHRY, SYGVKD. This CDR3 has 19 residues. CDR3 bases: TGTGTCATCACCAAACGATCGGGACTAGCGGGAGGGTTCTCCCACGTGCAGTACTTC. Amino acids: CVITKRSGLAGGFSHVQYF.

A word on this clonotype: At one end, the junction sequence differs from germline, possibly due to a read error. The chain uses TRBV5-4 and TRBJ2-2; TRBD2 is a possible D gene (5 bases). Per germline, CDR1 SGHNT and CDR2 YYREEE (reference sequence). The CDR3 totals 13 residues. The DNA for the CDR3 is TGTGCCAGCAGGACTGCCGGCACCGGGAAGCTGTCTTTT. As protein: CASRTAGTGKLSF.

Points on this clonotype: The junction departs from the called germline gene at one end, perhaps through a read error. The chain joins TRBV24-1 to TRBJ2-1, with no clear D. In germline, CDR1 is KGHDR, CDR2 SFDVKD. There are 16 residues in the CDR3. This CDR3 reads CATSDSAGTSYNEQLF. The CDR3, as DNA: TGTGCCACCAGTGATTCCGCCGGCACAAGTTACAATGAGCAGCTCTTC.

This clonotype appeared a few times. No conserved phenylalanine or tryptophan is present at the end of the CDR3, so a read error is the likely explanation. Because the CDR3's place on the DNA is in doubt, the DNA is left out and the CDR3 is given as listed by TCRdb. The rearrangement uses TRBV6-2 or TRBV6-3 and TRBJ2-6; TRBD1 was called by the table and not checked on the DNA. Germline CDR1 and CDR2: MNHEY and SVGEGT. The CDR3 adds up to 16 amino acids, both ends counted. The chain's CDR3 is CAIHSAGASGANVLTS.

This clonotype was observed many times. The CDR3 nucleotides are TGTGCCATCAGTGCCCGGGACAGGGGGGCTGTTGGAACCTACGAGCAGTACTTC. Its translation: CAISARDRGAVGTYEQYF. The genes are TRBV10-3 and TRBJ2-7; 11 nucleotides align to TRBD1. Looked up from germline, CDR1 is ENHRY and CDR2 is SYGVKD. The CDR3 sequence is 18 residues long. Trimming removed 4 bases from V and 2 bases from J; junction bases left unmatched: 13.

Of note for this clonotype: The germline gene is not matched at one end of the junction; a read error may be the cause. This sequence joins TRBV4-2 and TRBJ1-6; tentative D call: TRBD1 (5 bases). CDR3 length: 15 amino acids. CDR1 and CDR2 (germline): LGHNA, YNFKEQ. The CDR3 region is CACSQDMEGTSPLHF. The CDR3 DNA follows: TGTGCCTGCAGCCAAGACATGGAGGGGACTTCACCCCTCCACTTT.

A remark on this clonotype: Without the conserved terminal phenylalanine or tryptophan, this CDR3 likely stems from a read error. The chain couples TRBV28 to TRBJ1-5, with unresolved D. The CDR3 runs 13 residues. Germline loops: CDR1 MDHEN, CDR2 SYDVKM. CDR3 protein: CASCWVAGQLQHS. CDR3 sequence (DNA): TGTGCCTCCTGTTGGGTGGCCGGTCAGCTCCAGCATTCT.

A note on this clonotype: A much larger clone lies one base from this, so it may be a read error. The CDR3 sequence is CTSSLFIGGFYSYEQYF. CDR3 sequence (DNA): TGTACCAGCAGCTTGTTTATTGGAGGGTTTTACTCCTACGAGCAGTACTTC. The V gene is TRBV5-6, the J gene TRBJ2-7; perhaps TRBD2 as D (6 bases). The CDR3 spans 17 residues. Per the germline V gene, CDR1 is SGHDT and CDR2 is YYEEEE. Looking up the rest from reference TRBV5-6 and TRBJ2-7 gives the full variable domain: DAGVTQSPTHLIKTRGQQVTLRCSPKSGHDTVSWYQQALGQGPQFIFQYYEEEERQRGNFPDRFSGHQFPNYSSELNVNALLLGDSALYLCTSSLFIGGFYSYEQYFGPGTRLTVT.

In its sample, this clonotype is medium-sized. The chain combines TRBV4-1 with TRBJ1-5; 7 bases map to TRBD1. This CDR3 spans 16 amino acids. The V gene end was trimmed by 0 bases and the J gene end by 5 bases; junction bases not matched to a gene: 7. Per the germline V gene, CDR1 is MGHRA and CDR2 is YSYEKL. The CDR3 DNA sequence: TGCGCCAGCAGCCAAGAAGGCGGACAGGTGGATCAGCCCCAGCATTTT. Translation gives CASSQEGGQVDQPQHF.

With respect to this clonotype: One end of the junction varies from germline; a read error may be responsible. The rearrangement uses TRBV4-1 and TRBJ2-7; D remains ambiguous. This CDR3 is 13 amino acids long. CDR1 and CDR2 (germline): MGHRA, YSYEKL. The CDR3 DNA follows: TGCGCCAGCAGCCAAGGCGGACCCTGCGAGCAATACTTC. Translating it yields CASSQGGPCEQYF.

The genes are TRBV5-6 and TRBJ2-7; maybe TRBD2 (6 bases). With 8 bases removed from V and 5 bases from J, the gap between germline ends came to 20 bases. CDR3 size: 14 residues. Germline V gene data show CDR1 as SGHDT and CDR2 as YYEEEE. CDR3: CASSVPGLLHEQYF. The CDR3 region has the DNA TGTGCCAGTAGCGTACCGGGACTGCTCCACGAGCAGTACTTC. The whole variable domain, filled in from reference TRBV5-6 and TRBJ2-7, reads DAGVTQSPTHLIKTRGQQVTLRCSPKSGHDTVSWYQQALGQGPQFIFQYYEEEERQRGNFPDRFSGHQFPNYSSELNVNALLLGDSALYLCASSVPGLLHEQYFGPGTRLTVT.

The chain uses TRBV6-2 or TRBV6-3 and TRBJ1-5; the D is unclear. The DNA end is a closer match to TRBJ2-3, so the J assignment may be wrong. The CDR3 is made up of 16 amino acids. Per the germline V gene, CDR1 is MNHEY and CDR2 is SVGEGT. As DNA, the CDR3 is TGTGCCAGCAGTTACTCGATCCTTGCCAATAATAAGCCCCAGTATTTT. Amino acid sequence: CASSYSILANNKPQYF.

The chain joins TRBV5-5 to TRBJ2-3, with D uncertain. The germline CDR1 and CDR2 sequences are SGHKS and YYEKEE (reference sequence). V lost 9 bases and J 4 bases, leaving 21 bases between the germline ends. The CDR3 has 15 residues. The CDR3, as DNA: TGTGCCAACTGCTTGCATCAGGCGCCCGCAGATACGCAGTATTTT. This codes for CANCLHQAPADTQYF.

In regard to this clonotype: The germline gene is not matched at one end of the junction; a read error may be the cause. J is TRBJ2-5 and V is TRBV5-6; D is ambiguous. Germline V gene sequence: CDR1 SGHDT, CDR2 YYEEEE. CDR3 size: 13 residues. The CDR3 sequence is CASSFDQQETQHF. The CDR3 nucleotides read TGTGCCAGTAGCTTTGACCAGCAAGAGACCCAGCACTTC.

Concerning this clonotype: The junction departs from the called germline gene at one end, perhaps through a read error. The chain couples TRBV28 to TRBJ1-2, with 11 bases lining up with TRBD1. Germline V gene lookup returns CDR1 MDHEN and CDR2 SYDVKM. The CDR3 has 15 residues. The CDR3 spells CASRKGQGANCGYSF. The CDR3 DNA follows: TGTGCCAGCAGAAAAGGACAGGGGGCGAACTGTGGCTACAGCTTC.

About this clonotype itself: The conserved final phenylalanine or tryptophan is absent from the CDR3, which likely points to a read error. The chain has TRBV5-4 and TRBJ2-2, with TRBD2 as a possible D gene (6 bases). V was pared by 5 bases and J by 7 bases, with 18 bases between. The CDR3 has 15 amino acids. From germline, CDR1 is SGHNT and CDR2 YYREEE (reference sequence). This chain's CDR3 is CASRSNRDLNGELFH. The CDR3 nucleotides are TGTGCCAGCAGGTCGAACCGGGACTTAAACGGGGAGCTGTTTCAT.

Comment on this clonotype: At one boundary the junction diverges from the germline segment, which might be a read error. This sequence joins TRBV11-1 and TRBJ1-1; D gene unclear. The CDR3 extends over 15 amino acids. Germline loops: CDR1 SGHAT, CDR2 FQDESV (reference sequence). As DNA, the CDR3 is TGTGGCAGCTGCGCAGGACTCAGTATGATCACTGAAGCTTTCTTT. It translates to CGSCAGLSMITEAFF.

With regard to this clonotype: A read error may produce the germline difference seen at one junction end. CDR3 DNA sequence: TGTGACATCATGACAGTGGGCTCAGAAGCTTTCTTT. This sequence encodes CDIMTVGSEAFF. The chain couples TRBV10-3 to TRBJ1-1; D possibly corresponds to TRBD1 (5 bases). Germline V gives CDR1 ENHRY, CDR2 SYGVKD. The CDR3 extends over 12 amino acids.

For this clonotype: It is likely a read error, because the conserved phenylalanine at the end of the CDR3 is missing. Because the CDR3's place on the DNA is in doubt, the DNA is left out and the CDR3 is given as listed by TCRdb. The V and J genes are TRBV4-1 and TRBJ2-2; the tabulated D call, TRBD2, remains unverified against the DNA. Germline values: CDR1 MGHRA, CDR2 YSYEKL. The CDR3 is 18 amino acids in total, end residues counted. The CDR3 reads CAAAKRAGGRGTPGSCFL.

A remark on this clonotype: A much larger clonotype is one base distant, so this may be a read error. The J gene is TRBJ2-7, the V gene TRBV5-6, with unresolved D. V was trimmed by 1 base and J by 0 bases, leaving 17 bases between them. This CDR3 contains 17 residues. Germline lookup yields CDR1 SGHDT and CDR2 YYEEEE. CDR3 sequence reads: CASSLFIEGFYSYEQYF. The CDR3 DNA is TGTGCCAGCAGCTTGTTTATTGAAGGGTTTTACTCCTACGAGCAGTACTTC.

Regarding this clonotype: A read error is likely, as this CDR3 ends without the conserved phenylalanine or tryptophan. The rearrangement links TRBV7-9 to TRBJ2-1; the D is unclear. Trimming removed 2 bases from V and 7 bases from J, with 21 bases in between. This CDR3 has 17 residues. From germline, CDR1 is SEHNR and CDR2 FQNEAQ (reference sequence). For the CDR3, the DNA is TGTGCCAGCAGCTTACCATGTCAGGAGCCTAAAACAAATGAGCAGTTCTTA. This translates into CASSLPCQEPKTNEQFL.

The CDR3 loop is CAWCLKGIQPQHF. CDR3 nucleotides: TGTGCCTGGTGCCTAAAAGGCATTCAGCCCCAGCATTTT. The chain joins TRBV30 to TRBJ1-5; D is ambiguous. The CDR3 runs to 13 residues. CDR1 is GTSNPN, CDR2 SVGIG, per germline (reference sequence). Between the trimmed V and J ends, which lost 5 bases and 6 bases, there was a span of 14 bases. Drawing the rest from reference TRBV30 and TRBJ1-5, the complete variable domain is SQTIHQWPATLVQPVGSPLSLECTVEGTSNPNLYWYRQAAGRGLQLLFYSVGIGQISSEVPQNLSASRPQDRQFILSSKKLLLSDSGFYLCAWCLKGIQPQHFGDGTRLSIL.